The 20 T cell receptor beta chains presented below share a single source sample, sequenced in a study of a mutant IDH1 vaccine in newly diagnosed glioma. Produced via immunoSEQ multiplex PCR; TCRdb's table is partial and in-frame only. This table has approximately 30,000 clones, 75% to 95% appearing once. Sample time point: week 47, end of study. With topical imiquimod, each dose of the vaccine consisted of 300 ug of mutant IDH1 20-mer peptide. The antigens these receptors bind are not known. This sample comprised PBMCs, obtained from a glioma patient whose treatment included an IDH1 peptide vaccine. These receptors came from a woman aged 40 to 49 with glioma.

The gene calls are TRBV10-2 and TRBJ1-2; D ambiguous. CDR1 WSHSY and CDR2 SAAADI come from the germline V gene. CDR3 size: 11 residues. V shed 6 bases and J shed 5 bases, with 7 bases lying between them. CDR3 region: CASRTLYGYTF. In DNA, the CDR3 is TGCGCCAGCAGGACGTTGTATGGCTACACCTTC.

V and J are TRBV5-1 and TRBJ2-5; perhaps TRBD2 as D (5 bases). Germline CDR1 and CDR2: SGHRS and YFSETQ. The CDR3 has 16 residues. V was cut by 0 bases and J by 0 bases, with 12 bases left in between. This CDR3 is CASSLGRGQNQETQYF. The DNA of the CDR3 is TGCGCCAGCAGCTTGGGACGGGGTCAAAACCAAGAGACCCAGTACTTC.

The chain links TRBV14 to TRBJ2-6, with D possibly being TRBD2 (5 bases). Germline V gene lookup returns CDR1 SGHDN and CDR2 FVKESK. V gave up 1 base and J gave up 4 bases, with 11 bases separating them. The CDR3 runs to 16 residues. The CDR3 region has the DNA TGTGCCAGCAGCCAAGTGGCGCGGGCCGGGGCCAACGTCCTGACTTTC. Amino acids: CASSQVARAGANVLTF.

Remarks on this clone: One end of the junction varies from germline; a read error may be responsible. This rearrangement joins TRBV2 to TRBJ2-7, with a possible D match to TRBD2 (5 bases). The CDR3 contains 8 residues. The V gene's germline CDR1 is SNHLY and CDR2 FYNNEI. CDR3 amino acids: CASSRGVF. The CDR3 nucleotides are TGTGCCAGCAGTCGGGGTGTTTTC. The whole variable domain, filled in from reference TRBV2 and TRBJ2-7, reads EPEVTQTPSHQVTQMGQEVILRCVPISNHLYFYWYRQILGQKVEFLVSFYNNEISEKSEIFDDQFSVERPDGSNFTLKIRSTKLEDSAMYFCASSRGVFGPGTRLTVT.

The V call is TRBV10-3, the J call TRBJ2-7; D may be TRBD2 (5 bases). Trimming took 0 bases from V and 7 from J, leaving 22 bases between them. The germline gives CDR1 ENHRY, CDR2 SYGVKD. This CDR3 has 17 amino acids. The CDR3 DNA reads TGTGCCATCAGTGAGTCAAACCCCGACTCGCCCGGGGTGGAGCAGTACTTC. It yields the protein CAISESNPDSPGVEQYF.

V and J are TRBV7-8 and TRBJ1-1; TRBD1 matches at 7 bases. This CDR3 region has 16 residues. Trimming took 5 bases from V and 2 from J; bases not matched to a gene: 11. The germline V gene has CDR1 SGHVS and CDR2 FQNEAQ. The CDR3 DNA reads TGTGCCAGCAGCCCAACCAGGACAGGATTAAACACTGAAGCTTTCTTT. This encodes CASSPTRTGLNTEAFF.

J is TRBJ2-3 and V is TRBV10-1, with D unresolved. Germline CDR1 and CDR2: WNHNN and SYGVQD (reference sequence). V gave up 3 bases and J gave up 2 bases, with 12 bases separating them. The CDR3 extends over 15 amino acids. Here the CDR3 reads CASSETDPTTDTQYF. The CDR3 DNA is TGCGCCAGCAGTGAAACAGACCCCACCACAGATACGCAGTATTTT.

The rearrangement joins TRBV7-6 to TRBJ2-5; D remains unclear. This CDR3 comprises 12 residues. Between the trimmed V and J ends, which lost 6 bases and 5 bases, there was a span of 10 bases. From germline, CDR1 is SGHVS and CDR2 FNYEAQ. As DNA, the CDR3 is TGTGCCAGCAGTCCAGCCAGGGAGACCCAGTACTTC. Its translation is CASSPARETQYF.

This clone has just one count. The chain is built from TRBV5-1 and TRBJ2-5; the match to TRBD1 covers 9 bases. Germline trimming cut 3 bases from V and 5 bases from J; bases unmatched to any gene: 8. Germline-derived CDR1 and CDR2 are SGHRS and YFSETQ. This CDR3 region has 15 residues. CDR3 in amino acids: CASSWGDREVETQYF. CDR3 nucleotide sequence: TGCGCCAGCAGCTGGGGGGACAGGGAGGTGGAGACCCAGTACTTC.

The chain has TRBV19 and TRBJ1-2, with D perhaps matching TRBD1 (6 bases). The V end lost 7 bases, the J end lost 6 bases, and 15 bases lay between the germline ends. Germline loops: CDR1 LNHDA, CDR2 SQIVND (reference sequence). This CDR3 contains 13 residues. The chain's CDR3 is CASTPRQANGYTF. In nucleotides, the CDR3 is TGTGCCAGTACCCCACGACAGGCCAATGGCTACACCTTC.

The V and J genes are TRBV11-2 and TRBJ2-2, with D perhaps TRBD1 or TRBD2 (5 bases each). The CDR3 length is 14 residues. V shed 2 bases and J shed 7 bases, with 11 bases lying between them. The germline V gene encodes CDR1 SGHAT and CDR2 FQNNGV. CDR3 sequence (DNA): TGTGCCAGCAGCTTACAAGGGGAGAGCGGGGAGCTGTTTTTT. As protein: CASSLQGESGELFF. The full variable domain, rest sourced from reference TRBV11-2 and TRBJ2-2, is EAGVAQSPRYKIIEKRQSVAFWCNPISGHATLYWYQQILGQGPKLLIQFQNNGVVDDSQLPKDRFSAERLKGVDSTLKIQPAKLEDSAVYLCASSLQGESGELFFGEGSRLTVL.

The rearrangement uses TRBV9 and TRBJ2-7; tentatively, D is TRBD1 (6 bases). This CDR3 spans 15 amino acids. V lost 5 bases and J 7 bases, leaving 22 bases between the germline ends. Per the germline V gene, CDR1 is SGDLS and CDR2 is YYNGEE. The CDR3 sequence: CASSRTVVGLGEQYF. The CDR3 DNA sequence: TGTGCCAGCAGTCGGACAGTTGTGGGGCTTGGAGAGCAGTACTTC. The whole variable domain, remainder taken from reference TRBV9 and TRBJ2-7, is DSGVTQTPKHLITATGQRVTLRCSPRSGDLSVYWYQQSLDQGLQFLIQYYNGEERAKGNILERFSAQQFPDLHSELNLSSLELGDSALYFCASSRTVVGLGEQYFGPGTRLTVT.

V and J are TRBV4-1 and TRBJ1-6, with unresolved D. Germline CDR1 is MGHRA and CDR2 is YSYEKL. V dropped 2 bases and J dropped 8 bases, with 10 bases sitting between them. This CDR3 region has 14 residues. The DNA of the CDR3 is TGCGCCAGCAGCCAACAAGAAGAGGATTCACCCCTCCACTTT. This encodes CASSQQEEDSPLHF.

The V call is TRBV25-1, the J call TRBJ2-7; no clear D gene. The germline V and J ends were trimmed by 1 base and 4 bases, with 11 bases remaining between them. The length of the CDR3 is 14 residues. The germline gives CDR1 MGHDK, CDR2 SYGVNS. CDR3 residues: CASSESPPRYEQYF. In DNA, the CDR3 is TGTGCCAGCAGTGAATCCCCACCCAGGTACGAGCAGTACTTC.

V is TRBV13 and J is TRBJ1-5, with no clear D. The CDR3 sequence is 12 residues long. V shed 1 base and J shed 6 bases, with 4 bases lying between them. CDR1 and CDR2 (germline): PRHDT, FYEKMQ (reference sequence). The CDR3 loop reads CASSLEGQPQHF. The CDR3 nucleotides read TGTGCCAGCAGCTTAGAAGGTCAGCCCCAGCATTTT.

CDR3 residues: CASSLFRTGEAFF. DNA of the CDR3: TGCGCCAGCAGCTTATTTCGGACAGGTGAAGCTTTCTTT. J is TRBJ1-1 and V is TRBV5-1; TRBD1 matches 7 bases. CDR3 length equals 13 residues. J lost 7 bases, V lost 2 bases, and 5 bases had no gene match. Germline loops: CDR1 SGHRS, CDR2 YFSETQ.

This clone qualifies as medium-sized. The rearrangement uses TRBV11-1 and TRBJ2-6; no clear D gene. Per the germline V gene, CDR1 is SGHAT and CDR2 is FQDESV (reference sequence). Deletions cut 5 bases from V and 0 bases from J, with 8 bases between. The CDR3 runs 15 residues. As DNA, the CDR3 is TGTGCCAGCAGCCTCTTCAGCTCTGGGGCCAACGTCCTGACTTTC. Protein product: CASSLFSSGANVLTF.

The rearrangement joins TRBV27 to TRBJ1-6, with D unclear. The CDR3 loop spans 14 amino acids. CDR1 MNHEY and CDR2 SMNVEV come from the germline V gene (reference sequence). With 4 bases removed from V and 5 bases from J, the gap between germline ends came to 9 bases. CDR3 residues: CASSSRVNNSPLHF. For the CDR3, the DNA is TGTGCCAGCAGTTCCCGGGTGAATAATTCACCCCTCCACTTT.

This clone appeared a single time. The chain couples TRBV10-3 to TRBJ2-6; no clear D gene. V was cut by 1 base and J by 0 bases, with 4 bases left in between. Germline V gives CDR1 ENHRY, CDR2 SYGVKD. CDR3 length: 15 amino acids. The CDR3 region is CAISEYSSGANVLTF. The DNA of the CDR3 is TGTGCCATCAGTGAGTATAGCTCTGGGGCCAACGTCCTGACTTTC.

The table lists this clone with a count of one. The rearrangement uses TRBV29-1 and TRBJ2-1; D unresolved. Trimming shortened V by 0 bases and J by 6 bases, and 9 bases separated the two germline ends. From germline, CDR1 is SQVTM and CDR2 ANQGSEA. The CDR3 length is 13 residues. The CDR3 nucleotides read TGCAGCGTTGAAGATTGGCTAGGCAATGAGCAGTTCTTC. Protein: CSVEDWLGNEQFF.